A selection of T cell receptor beta chains follows, all from one sample in a study of shared clonotypes between healthy human individuals. Profiled with immunoSEQ multiplex PCR; TCRdb holds only in-frame clones, not every one. The data contain about 2,100,000 clones, roughly 91% of them singletons. Material: naive CD8+ T cells from PBMCs. The receptors come from a young man in good health. Some clones in this sample may be carry-over from other donors' samples. Each CDR3 is given with its conserved first and last residue. D genes are given only for firm matches. A row's size may be missing; if present it is once, few, many or a size class.

>-|TRBV7-8|13|TRBJ2-7|-
CASSLGQEKGQYF
TGTGCCAGCAGCTTGGGTCAGGAAAAGGGGCAGTACTTC
>-|TRBV27|15|TRBJ2-6|-
CASRIGSSGANVLTF
TGTGCCAGCAGGATAGGGAGCTCTGGGGCCAACGTCCTGACTTTC
>-|TRBV6-4|14|TRBJ2-1|-
CASSPGTLFDEQFF
TGTGCCAGCAGTCCCGGGACTTTGTTCGATGAGCAGTTCTTC
>-|TRBV9|13|TRBJ2-1|-
CASSVGRTNEQFF
TGTGCCAGCAGCGTCGGCAGAACCAATGAGCAGTTCTTC
>-|TRBV5-5|16|TRBJ2-3|-
CASSLAGSTTTDTQYF
TGTGCCAGCAGCTTGGCCGGGTCGACCACCACGGATACGCAGTATTTT
>-|TRBV7-6|18|TRBJ2-7|once
CASSVGGSSGSSGYEQYF
TGTGCCAGCAGCGTAGGGGGAAGTAGCGGGTCTTCCGGTTACGAGCAGTACTTC
>-|TRBV7-9|16|TRBJ2-7|-
CASSSSGVAEYYEQYF
TGTGCCAGCAGCTCTTCTGGGGTAGCGGAGTACTACGAGCAGTACTTC
>-|TRBV29-1|11|TRBJ1-2|-
CSGRNDYGYTF
TGCAGCGGAAGGAATGACTATGGCTACACCTTC
>-|TRBV11-3|15|TRBJ2-3|-
CASSSSQEGTDTQYF
TGTGCCAGCAGCTCGAGCCAGGAGGGCACAGATACGCAGTATTTT
>TRBD2|TRBV7-3|19|TRBJ2-1|-
CASSFDPQVAGVRYNEQFF
TGTGCCAGCAGCTTCGACCCCCAGGTAGCGGGAGTTAGGTACAATGAGCAGTTCTTC
>TRBD1|TRBV28|15|TRBJ2-2|-
CASSLRDRNTGELFF
TGTGCCAGCAGTTTGAGGGACAGGAACACCGGGGAGCTGTTTTTT
>TRBD2|TRBV29-1|15|TRBJ2-7|-
CSVESLLAGDYEQYF
TGCAGCGTTGAATCCCTACTAGCGGGAGACTACGAGCAGTACTTC
>-|TRBV9|16|TRBJ2-1|-
CASSVWMSGSYNEQFF
TGTGCCAGCAGCGTATGGATGAGTGGTTCCTACAATGAGCAGTTCTTC
>-|TRBV6-5|14|TRBJ1-2|-
CASSYTPAGPGYTF
TGTGCCAGCAGTTACACCCCCGCCGGCCCCGGCTACACCTTC
>TRBD2|TRBV19|15|TRBJ2-3|-
CASSTSGPLTDTQYF
TGTGCCAGTAGTACTAGCGGCCCCCTCACAGATACGCAGTATTTT
>TRBD2|TRBV4-1|16|TRBJ2-7|-
CASSQDRAGGPYEQYF
TGCGCCAGCAGCCAAGATAGGGCGGGAGGGCCCTACGAGCAGTACTTC
>-|TRBV10-3|18|TRBJ2-6|-
CAIGGPGEELSGANVLTF
TGTGCCATCGGGGGCCCAGGGGAGGAACTCTCTGGGGCCAACGTCCTGACTTTC
>-|TRBV7-3|13|TRBJ2-7|-
CASSPTLGNEQYF
TGTGCCAGCAGCCCGACTTTAGGAAACGAGCAGTACTTC
>-|TRBV4-1|18|TRBJ2-1|-
CASSQDRIRVRGYNEQFF
TGCGCCAGCAGCCAAGATCGGATCAGGGTGAGGGGATACAATGAGCAGTTCTTC
>-|TRBV6-1|17|TRBJ2-7|-
CASSEDGGRVGPYEQYF
TGTGCCAGCAGTGAAGATGGCGGCAGGGTGGGACCGTACGAGCAGTACTTC
>-|TRBV18|14|TRBJ2-1|once
CASSPPQGYNEQFF
TGTGCCAGCTCACCACCCCAGGGCTACAATGAGCAGTTCTTC
>TRBD1|TRBV7-9|18|TRBJ2-1|-
CASSPPPGQGYTSNEQFF
TGTGCCAGCAGTCCACCTCCGGGACAGGGGTACACCTCCAATGAGCAGTTCTTC